This T cell receptor (beta chain) was observed in a study of T cells in Graves' hyperthyroidism and ophthalmopathy. Authors of the study amplified TCR beta CDR3 regions from RNA transcripts. Primed by the HTBI set, a first-round RT-PCR was run on the TCR CDR3. In TCRdb, the multiplex PCR reads were re-called with MiXCR into one record per CDR3 protein. The table includes around 300,000 distinct CDR3 sequences, less than 30% detected once. Trimming stripped 4 bases from V and 7 bases from J, with 17 bases between. This CDR3 contains 16 residues. The J gene is TRBJ1-6, the V gene TRBV12-3 or TRBV12-4, with a possible D match to TRBD1 (5 bases). Input material: blood. This TCR came from a man between 35 and 55 years old with Graves' hyperthyroidism that later progressed to Graves' ophthalmopathy. CDR3 loop: CASSSRLLGANSPLHF. The CDR3 DNA sequence: TGTGCCAGCAGTTCCCGGCTTCTAGGGGCGAATTCACCCCTCCACTTT.